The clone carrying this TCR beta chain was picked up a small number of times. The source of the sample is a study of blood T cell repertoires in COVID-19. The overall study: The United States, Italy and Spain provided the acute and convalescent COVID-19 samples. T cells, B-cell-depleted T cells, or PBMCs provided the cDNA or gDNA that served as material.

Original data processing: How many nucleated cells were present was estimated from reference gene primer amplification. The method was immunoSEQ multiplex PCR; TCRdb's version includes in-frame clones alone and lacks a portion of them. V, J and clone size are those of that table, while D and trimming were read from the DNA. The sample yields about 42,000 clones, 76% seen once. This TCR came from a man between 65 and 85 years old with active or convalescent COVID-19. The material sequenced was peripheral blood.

The CDR3 region has the DNA TGTGCCAGCAGCTATACAGTGGGTACTGAAGCTTTCTTT. Translation gives CASSYTVGTEAFF. This chain links TRBV7-3 with TRBJ1-1; D is unresolved. The CDR3 has 13 amino acids. V was shortened by 4 bases and J by 5 bases, with 11 bases between the two germline ends. Germline lookup yields CDR1 SGHTA and CDR2 FQGTGA.